These 7 T cell receptor beta chains came from one sample sequenced in a study of cytomegalovirus exposure and HLA in healthy donors. Use of 60 Vbeta and 13 Jbeta primers characterized the PCR. The method was immunoSEQ multiplex PCR; TCRdb's version includes in-frame clones alone and lacks a portion of them. In the table there are around 130,000 clones, roughly 80% of which are singletons. The sequenced sample consisted of PBMCs. All receptors come from a man in his forties or fifties in good health and CMV-seronegative.

The genes are TRBV29-1 and TRBJ1-1; 7 bases match TRBD1. The V and J ends lost 4 bases and 1 base, in that order; junction bases with no gene match: 6. The CDR3 contains 14 residues. CDR1 is SQVTM and CDR2 is ANQGSEA in the germline V gene. The CDR3 is CSVVYRGTNTEAFF. The CDR3, as DNA: TGCAGCGTTGTGTACAGGGGCACGAACACTGAAGCTTTCTTT.

The chain couples TRBV6-1 to TRBJ2-7, with 12 bases that match TRBD2. This CDR3 has 15 amino acids. From germline, CDR1 is MNHNS and CDR2 SASEGT. J lost 3 bases, V lost 3 bases, and 3 bases had no gene match. CDR3: CASSDMTSGSYEQYF. CDR3 nucleotide sequence: TGTGCCAGCAGTGATATGACTAGCGGGAGCTACGAGCAGTACTTC.

The table lists this clone with a few counts. V is TRBV10-2 and J is TRBJ2-2; D unresolved. Looked up from germline, CDR1 is WSHSY and CDR2 is SAAADI. Trimming pared 6 bases from V and 1 base from J, leaving 12 bases between. The CDR3 covers 15 residues. The chain's CDR3 is CASRVTPGNTGELFF. DNA of the CDR3: TGCGCCAGCAGAGTGACTCCCGGGAACACCGGGGAGCTGTTTTTT.

The rearrangement links TRBV27 to TRBJ1-5; D remains unclear. The CDR3 consists of 15 residues. Germline loops: CDR1 MNHEY, CDR2 SMNVEV (reference sequence). V was cut by 0 bases and J by 1 base, with 7 bases left in between. The CDR3 reads CASSLSPRSNQPQHF. The CDR3 DNA sequence: TGTGCCAGCAGTTTATCTCCGAGGAGCAATCAGCCCCAGCATTTT.

The chain employs TRBV9 and TRBJ2-5; D call uncertain. CDR1 SGDLS and CDR2 YYNGEE come from the germline V gene. Trimming shortened V by 2 bases and J by 0 bases, and 5 bases separated the two germline ends. The CDR3 is 13 residues long. The CDR3 DNA reads TGTGCCAGCAGCGTGGCCGACCAAGAGACCCAGTACTTC. Translation gives CASSVADQETQYF.

The chain couples TRBV9 to TRBJ2-5; 9 nucleotides align to TRBD2. V was clipped by 0 bases and J by 9 bases; unmatched bases: 12. The CDR3 spans 16 residues. CDR1 and CDR2 from the germline V gene are SGDLS and YYNGEE. CDR3 bases: TGTGCCAGCAGCGTAGAACTAGCGGGTGCCGGATCGGCCCAGTACTTC. Its translation is CASSVELAGAGSAQYF. The full variable domain, its missing parts supplied by reference TRBV9 and TRBJ2-5, is DSGVTQTPKHLITATGQRVTLRCSPRSGDLSVYWYQQSLDQGLQFLIQYYNGEERAKGNILERFSAQQFPDLHSELNLSSLELGDSALYFCASSVELAGAGSAQYFGPGTRLLVL.

A few counts support this clone. V usage is TRBV14 and J usage is TRBJ2-5; TRBD1 agrees at 9 bases. From germline, CDR1 is SGHDN and CDR2 FVKESK. J lost 1 base, V lost 2 bases, and 5 bases had no gene match. The CDR3 runs 16 residues. The CDR3 nucleotides read TGTGCCAGCAGCCAACCGGGACAGGGCATCCAAGAGACCCAGTACTTC. Protein product: CASSQPGQGIQETQYF.